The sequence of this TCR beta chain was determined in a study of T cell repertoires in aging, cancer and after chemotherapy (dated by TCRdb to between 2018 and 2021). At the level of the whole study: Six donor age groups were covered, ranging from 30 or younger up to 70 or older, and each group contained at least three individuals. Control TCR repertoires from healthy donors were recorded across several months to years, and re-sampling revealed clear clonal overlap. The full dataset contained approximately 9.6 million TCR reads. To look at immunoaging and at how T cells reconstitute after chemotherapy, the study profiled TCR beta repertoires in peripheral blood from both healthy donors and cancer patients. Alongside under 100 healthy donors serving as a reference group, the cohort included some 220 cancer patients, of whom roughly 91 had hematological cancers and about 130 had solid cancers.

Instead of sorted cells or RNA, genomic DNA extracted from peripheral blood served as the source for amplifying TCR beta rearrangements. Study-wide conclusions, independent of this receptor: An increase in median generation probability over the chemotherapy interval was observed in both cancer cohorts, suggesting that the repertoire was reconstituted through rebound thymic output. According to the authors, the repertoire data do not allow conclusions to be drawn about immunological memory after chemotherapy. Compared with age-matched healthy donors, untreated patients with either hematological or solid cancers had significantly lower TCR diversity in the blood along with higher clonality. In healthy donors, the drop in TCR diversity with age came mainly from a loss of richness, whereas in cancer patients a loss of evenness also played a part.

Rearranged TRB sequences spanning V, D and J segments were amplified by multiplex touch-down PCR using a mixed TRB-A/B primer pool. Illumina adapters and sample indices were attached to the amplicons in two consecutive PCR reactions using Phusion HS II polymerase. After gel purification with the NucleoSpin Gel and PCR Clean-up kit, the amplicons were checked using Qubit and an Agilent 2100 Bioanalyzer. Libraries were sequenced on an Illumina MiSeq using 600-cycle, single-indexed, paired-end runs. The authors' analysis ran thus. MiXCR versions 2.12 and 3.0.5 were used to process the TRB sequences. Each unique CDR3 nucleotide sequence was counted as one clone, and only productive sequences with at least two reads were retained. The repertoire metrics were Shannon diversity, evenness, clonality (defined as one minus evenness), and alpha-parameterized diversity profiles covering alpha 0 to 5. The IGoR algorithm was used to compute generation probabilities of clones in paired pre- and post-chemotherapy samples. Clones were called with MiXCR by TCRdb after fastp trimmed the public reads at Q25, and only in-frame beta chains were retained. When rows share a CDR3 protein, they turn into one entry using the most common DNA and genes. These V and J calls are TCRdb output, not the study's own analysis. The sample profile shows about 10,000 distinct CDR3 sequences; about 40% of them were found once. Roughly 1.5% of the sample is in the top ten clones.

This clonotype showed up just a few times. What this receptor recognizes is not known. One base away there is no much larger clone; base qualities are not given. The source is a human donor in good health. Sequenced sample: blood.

The CDR3 protein sequence reads: CASSMWQGVRKAYGYTF. The DNA sequence follows: TGTGCCAGTAGTATGTGGCAGGGCGTGCGGAAGGCCTATGGCTACACCTTC. The sequence links TRBV19 to TRBJ1-2; matching of 5 bases hints at TRBD1 as the D gene. The junction carries 21 bases between V and J, which are trimmed by 3 bases and 4 bases respectively. From cysteine to phenylalanine, the CDR3 is 17 amino acids long. The retained sequence is limited to the CDR3, 51 bases, with the frame set at the first base. CDR1 and CDR2 are read off the germline V gene (reference sequence) as LNHDA and SQIVND.